The 15 T cell receptor beta chains reported below all come from one sample, sequenced in a study of cytotoxic CD8 clonotypes in ibrutinib-treated CLL (dated by TCRdb to about 2021). The meaning of the sample's time point label: 12 months on ibrutinib. The method behind the library was the immunoSEQ multiplex PCR assay. In TCRdb, the immuneACCESS table is reduced to in-frame sequences with V and J assigned. These tables do not hold every clone; where another copy was compared, an unresolved V gene accounts for under half, and the others remain unexplained. The sample records about 130,000 clones, approximately 80% of which are singletons. The ten largest clones take up 9.5% to 15% of the sample. Sequenced material: PBMCs, taken after 12 months of ibrutinib treatment. These receptors were obtained from a human donor with chronic lymphocytic leukemia.

The chain combines TRBV7-9 with TRBJ2-1, with D perhaps given as TRBD1 or TRBD2 (5 bases each). The CDR3 length is 16 residues. The germline V and J ends were trimmed by 1 base and 5 bases, with 15 bases remaining between them. Germline-derived CDR1 and CDR2 are SEHNR and FQNEAQ (reference sequence). CDR3 coding DNA: TGTGCCAGCAGCTTAGTACCTCCTGGGGGACACAATGAGCAGTTCTTC. Its translation: CASSLVPPGGHNEQFF.

This clone was seen just once. The chain recombines TRBV11-2 with TRBJ2-7, with a tentative D call TRBD1 (5 bases). The CDR3 contains 15 residues. The germline V gene has CDR1 SGHAT and CDR2 FQNNGV. The V end was cut by 0 bases, the J end by 0 bases, with 9 bases between. CDR3 residues: CASSLEDKSSYEQYF. As DNA, the CDR3 is TGTGCCAGCAGCTTAGAGGACAAGAGCTCCTACGAGCAGTACTTC.

The rearrangement links TRBV6-1 to TRBJ1-1; 7 positions agree with TRBD1. The V gene's germline CDR1 is MNHNS and CDR2 SASEGT. V dropped 1 base and J dropped 3; count of bases not matched to a gene: 11. This CDR3 comprises 17 residues. The CDR3 sequence: CASSEVGRGRGDTEAFF. The CDR3 bases are TGTGCCAGCAGTGAAGTAGGCAGGGGCAGGGGGGACACTGAAGCTTTCTTT.

The V gene is TRBV18, the J gene TRBJ1-2; a possible D gene is TRBD1 (6 bases). The CDR3 has 16 residues. Germline CDR1 is KGHSH and CDR2 is LQKENI. With 3 bases removed from V and 8 bases from J, the gap between germline ends came to 22 bases. CDR3 residues: CASSPGQKDIVGGYTF. CDR3 sequence (DNA): TGTGCCAGCTCACCCGGACAGAAGGATATAGTTGGGGGCTACACCTTC.

The chain has TRBV11-2 and TRBJ2-7; no definite D call. Germline lookup yields CDR1 SGHAT and CDR2 FQNNGV. This CDR3 comprises 15 residues. With 1 base removed from V and 3 bases from J, the gap between germline ends came to 13 bases. Here the CDR3 reads CASSLARQTHYEQYF. The CDR3 coding sequence is TGTGCCAGCAGCTTAGCTCGGCAGACTCACTACGAGCAGTACTTC.

The chain is built from TRBV6-4 and TRBJ2-4, with 7 bases identical to TRBD2. The length of the CDR3 is 17 residues. Per germline, CDR1 MRHNA and CDR2 SNTAGT. Germline trimming cut 6 bases from V and 3 bases from J; bases unmatched to any gene: 14. CDR3 in amino acids: CASSLAAWASGKNIQYF. The CDR3 coding sequence is TGTGCCAGCAGCCTTGCCGCGTGGGCTAGCGGCAAAAACATTCAGTACTTC.

The chain joins TRBV9 to TRBJ2-1; the match to TRBD2 covers 7 bases. This CDR3 is built from 15 residues. V gave up 4 bases and J gave up 3 bases; unmatched junction bases: 7. CDR1 SGDLS and CDR2 YYNGEE come from the germline V gene. The DNA of the CDR3 is TGTGCCAGCAGCATCAAACAGCGGGGCTACAATGAGCAGTTCTTC. Its translation: CASSIKQRGYNEQFF.

The chain is built from TRBV7-9 and TRBJ2-1; TRBD2 matches at 14 bases. The CDR3 is made up of 16 amino acids. Germline V gene data show CDR1 as SEHNR and CDR2 as FQNEAQ (reference sequence). Trimming took 5 bases from V and 7 from J; bases not matched to a gene: 7. The CDR3 nucleotides are TGTGCCAGCAGCCCCCCGGGACTAGCGGGAGTTAATGAGCAGTTCTTC. Amino acid sequence: CASSPPGLAGVNEQFF.

This chain uses TRBV28 with TRBJ2-7, with no clear D. Trimming removed 3 bases at V and 3 bases at J, with 6 bases between. Germline assignment: CDR1 MDHEN and CDR2 SYDVKM. The CDR3 sequence is 12 residues long. The CDR3 is CASSFRNYEQYF. The CDR3 coding sequence is TGTGCCAGCAGTTTCAGAAACTACGAGCAGTACTTC.

The V gene is TRBV28, the J gene TRBJ1-1; TRBD1 matches 8 bases. This CDR3 has 11 amino acids. CDR1 is MDHEN and CDR2 is SYDVKM in the germline V gene. Trimming took 5 bases from V and 11 from J; bases not matched to a gene: 4. The CDR3 bases are TGTGCCAGCAGTCTCAGGGGGCTGGCTTTCTTT. Translation gives CASSLRGLAFF. The full variable domain, rest sourced from reference TRBV28 and TRBJ1-1, is DVKVTQSSRYLVKRTGEKVFLECVQDMDHENMFWYRQDPGLGLRLIYFSYDVKMKEKGDIPEGYSVSREKKERFSLILESASTNQTSMYLCASSLRGLAFFGQGTRLTVV.

The chain uses TRBV5-1 and TRBJ1-1; 8 nucleotides align to TRBD1. V was clipped by 5 bases and J by 1 base; unmatched bases: 7. Germline V gene lookup returns CDR1 SGHRS and CDR2 YFSETQ. This CDR3 comprises 15 residues. The DNA for the CDR3 is TGCGCCAGCAGGCGACAGGGGAGGGAGAACACTGAAGCTTTCTTT. Its protein product is CASRRQGRENTEAFF. Based on the CDR3 plus reference TRBV5-1 and TRBJ1-1, the full variable domain is KAGVTQTPRYLIKTRGQQVTLSCSPISGHRSVSWYQQTPGQGLQFLFEYFSETQRNKGNFPGRFSGRQFSNSRSEMNVSTLELGDSALYLCASRRQGRENTEAFFGQGTRLTVV.

V usage is TRBV28 and J usage is TRBJ2-2; TRBD1 agrees at 9 bases. From germline, CDR1 is MDHEN and CDR2 SYDVKM. Trimming took 9 bases from V and 5 from J; bases not matched to a gene: 10. This CDR3 comprises 15 residues. The CDR3 region has the DNA TGTGCCAGTCAGCGGACAGGGGAGTTGACCGGGGAGCTGTTTTTT. Its protein product is CASQRTGELTGELFF.

The chain links TRBV5-1 to TRBJ1-1; TRBD1 aligns across 10 bases. The junction had 5 bases not matched to a gene; V was cut back by 4 bases and J by 8 bases. The CDR3 contains 13 residues. Germline-derived CDR1 and CDR2 are SGHRS and YFSETQ. The CDR3 here is CASSLTGGREAFF. The DNA for the CDR3 is TGCGCCAGCAGCCTGACAGGGGGCCGCGAAGCTTTCTTT.

This chain connects TRBV4-2 to TRBJ2-7; no firm D call. The CDR3 sequence is 13 residues long. V was clipped by 6 bases and J by 4 bases, with 13 bases between them. Germline V lookup: CDR1 LGHNA, CDR2 YNFKEQ. Written as DNA, the CDR3 is TGTGCCAGCAGTCCGGAGCAAACTTACGAGCAGTACTTC. It translates to CASSPEQTYEQYF.

The V and J genes are TRBV5-8 and TRBJ1-2, with a weak D call TRBD1 (5 bases). The CDR3 runs to 14 residues. V was shortened by 1 base and J by 3 bases, with 10 bases between the two germline ends. CDR1 and CDR2 from the germline V gene are SGHTS and YDEGEE. The CDR3 coding sequence is TGTGCCAGCAGCTTGTTTCGGGGCCACTATGGCTACACCTTC. Protein sequence: CASSLFRGHYGYTF.